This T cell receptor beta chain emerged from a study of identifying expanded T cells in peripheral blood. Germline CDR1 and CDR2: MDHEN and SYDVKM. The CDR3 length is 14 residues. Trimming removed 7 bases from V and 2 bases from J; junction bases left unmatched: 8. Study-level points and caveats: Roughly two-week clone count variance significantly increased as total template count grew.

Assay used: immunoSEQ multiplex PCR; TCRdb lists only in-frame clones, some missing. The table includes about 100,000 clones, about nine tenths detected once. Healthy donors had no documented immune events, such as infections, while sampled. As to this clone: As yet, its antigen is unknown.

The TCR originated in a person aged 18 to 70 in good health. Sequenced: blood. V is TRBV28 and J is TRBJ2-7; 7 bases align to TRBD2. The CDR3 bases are TGTGCCAGCAACCCACCGGGACTAACCTACGAGCAGTACTTC. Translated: CASNPPGLTYEQYF.